This note documents a single T cell receptor (beta chain) sequence. Antigen: not known. Germline V gene data show CDR1 as MGHRA and CDR2 as YSYEKL. Between the trimmed V and J ends, which lost 4 bases and 0 bases, there was a span of 10 bases. CDR3 length: 15 residues. Version v3.0 of the immunoSEQ assay was performed at survey level. Sequenced by immunoSEQ multiplex PCR; TCRdb stores in-frame clones only, minus some. The table includes fewer than 30,000 clones, over 75% detected once. The data originate from a study of long-term antiretroviral therapy in people with HIV. Study-wide findings and caveats: In HIV, the repertoires covered a tighter span of CDR3 lengths than in controls. Clones that had undergone expansion before ART dominated the repertoire at all time points.

Sequencing was performed on unsorted PBMCs, taken 1.1 years before starting antiretroviral therapy. J is TRBJ1-3 and V is TRBV4-1, with no clear D. The sequence derives from a woman aged 25 to 39 with HIV. This CDR3 reads CASSLDQVSGNTIYF. Written as DNA, the CDR3 is TGCGCCAGCAGCCTAGACCAGGTCTCTGGAAACACCATATATTTT.